A single sample gave rise to the 26 T cell receptor beta chains below, sequenced in a study of blood T cell repertoires in COVID-19. The assay was immunoSEQ multiplex PCR, and TCRdb's table has in-frame clones only and misses some. The top ten hold 16% of the sample, which has fewer than 120,000 clones, roughly 80% seen once. Sequencing was done on a sample of peripheral blood. These receptors originate from a woman aged 55-70 years with acute or convalescent COVID-19.

Many counts were recorded for this clone. Other DNA sequences of this sample code for an identical CDR3. The chain couples TRBV19 to TRBJ1-5; weak D call: TRBD1 (6 bases). The CDR3 extends over 15 amino acids. Looked up from germline, CDR1 is LNHDA and CDR2 is SQIVND (reference sequence). Trimming cost V 5 bases and J 4 bases, with 15 bases left between them. CDR3 nucleotides: TGTGCCAGTAGTCCGGGGCAGGGGAGAAATCAGCCCCAGCATTTT. Encoded protein: CASSPGQGRNQPQHF.

The CDR3 loop is CASSYSVAGTVGELFF. The CDR3 DNA follows: TGTGCCAGCAGTTACTCGGTAGCGGGGACCGTCGGGGAGCTGTTTTTT. The chain links TRBV6-2 or TRBV6-3 to TRBJ2-2; 8 bases match TRBD2. The V and J ends lost 0 bases and 7 bases, in that order; junction bases with no gene match: 7. Looked up from germline, CDR1 is MNHEY and CDR2 is SVGEGT. The length of the CDR3 is 16 residues.

This clone came up once. This chain connects TRBV18 to TRBJ1-2; 8 positions agree with TRBD1. Germline CDR1 KGHSH, CDR2 LQKENI. V was pared by 8 bases and J by 11 bases, with 13 bases of the junction left unmatched. The CDR3 totals 13 residues. The CDR3 loop is CASQRDRSYTYTF. The CDR3 coding sequence is TGTGCCAGCCAGAGGGACAGGTCATACACTTACACCTTC.

This rearrangement joins TRBV12-3 or TRBV12-4 to TRBJ1-5, with a tentative D call TRBD1 (5 bases). This CDR3 comprises 13 residues. V was pared by 1 base and J by 6 bases, with 7 bases between. CDR3 DNA: TGTGCCAGCAGTTTAGGGGACTCTCAGCCCCAGCATTTT. This gives the protein CASSLGDSQPQHF.

This clone was seen a few times. The CDR3 loop is CASSVGGSNTEAFF. The DNA for the CDR3 is TGTGCCAGCAGCGTAGGGGGCAGTAACACTGAAGCTTTCTTT. The V and J genes are TRBV9 and TRBJ1-1; the D gene is possibly TRBD1 (5 bases). The CDR3 extends over 14 amino acids. Looked up from germline, CDR1 is SGDLS and CDR2 is YYNGEE. The V end was cut by 0 bases, the J end by 2 bases, with 8 bases between.

This clone has only one observation. The chain is built from TRBV15 and TRBJ2-3; TRBD2 matches at 14 bases. CDR3 length equals 17 residues. The V and J ends lost 1 base and 3 bases, in that order; junction bases with no gene match: 3. Per germline, CDR1 LNHNV and CDR2 YYDKDF (reference sequence). In nucleotides, the CDR3 is TGTGCCACCAGCAGAGGCGGGACTAGCGGGGGTACAGATACGCAGTATTTT. Translated: CATSRGGTSGGTDTQYF.

The rearrangement links TRBV28 to TRBJ2-3, with D possibly matching TRBD1 (5 bases). Germline loops: CDR1 MDHEN, CDR2 SYDVKM. CDR3 length equals 16 residues. Trimming left V 5 bases short and J 4 bases short, with 19 bases between. In DNA, the CDR3 is TGTGCCAGCAGTGCTCTATGGGGCCCCATACCAGATACGCAGTATTTT. Its protein is CASSALWGPIPDTQYF.

The gene calls are TRBV15 and TRBJ1-1; TRBD1 aligns across 12 bases. V lost 0 bases and J lost 5; bases outside the gene matches: 16. This CDR3 is built from 20 residues. Germline values: CDR1 LNHNV, CDR2 YYDKDF (reference sequence). The CDR3 is CATSRDRVRDRGLVRTEAFF. CDR3 DNA sequence: TGTGCCACCAGCAGAGATCGGGTCCGGGACAGGGGGCTGGTTAGGACTGAAGCTTTCTTT.

The chain combines TRBV13 with TRBJ2-1; TRBD2 is a possible D gene (5 bases). V lost 2 bases and J lost 6, with 14 bases in between. This CDR3 is built from 15 residues. Germline CDR1 reads PRHDT; CDR2 reads FYEKMQ (reference sequence). CDR3: CASSLRGTFLNEQFF. The CDR3 bases are TGTGCCAGCAGCTTACGGGGAACTTTTCTCAATGAGCAGTTCTTC.

The chain is built from TRBV2 and TRBJ1-1; maybe TRBD1 (6 bases). The CDR3 spans 12 residues. Per germline, CDR1 SNHLY and CDR2 FYNNEI. V lost 8 bases and J 4 bases, leaving 11 bases between the germline ends. The CDR3 loop reads CASGRGLTEAFF. The CDR3 nucleotides read TGTGCCAGCGGCAGGGGTCTCACTGAAGCTTTCTTT.

The chain carries TRBV4-3 and TRBJ1-6, with 7 bases lining up with TRBD1. Trimming removed 5 bases from V and 10 bases from J; junction bases left unmatched: 11. Germline lookup yields CDR1 LGHNA and CDR2 YSLEER. This CDR3 is 15 amino acids long. The CDR3 sequence: CASSTQQGLGSPLHF. Here the CDR3 DNA reads TGCGCCAGCAGCACACAACAGGGGTTAGGGTCACCCCTCCACTTT.

This sequence joins TRBV5-4 and TRBJ2-2, with 10 nucleotides matching TRBD2. V gave up 3 bases and J gave up 4 bases; unmatched junction bases: 9. Germline CDR1 SGHNT, CDR2 YYREEE (reference sequence). The CDR3 totals 17 residues. CDR3 bases: TGTGCCAGCAGCTCAGGGAGCGGGGGGGTCAGCACCGGGGAGCTGTTTTTT. Protein: CASSSGSGGVSTGELFF.

This chain uses TRBV12-3 or TRBV12-4 with TRBJ2-7; D not resolved. Trimming cost V 6 bases and J 6 bases, with 12 bases left between them. The CDR3 has 12 residues. CDR3 bases: TGTGCCAGCAGCCTCAGTCTTCTCGAGCAGTACTTC. Its protein is CASSLSLLEQYF.

This sequence joins TRBV2 and TRBJ1-3, with D hard to call. Trimming shortened V by 3 bases and J by 0 bases, and 9 bases separated the two germline ends. CDR1 and CDR2 (germline): SNHLY, FYNNEI. The CDR3 is 15 residues long. The CDR3 nucleotides read TGTGCCAGCAGTGATACCGTTAGCTCTGGAAACACCATATATTTT. It yields the protein CASSDTVSSGNTIYF.

This clone was seen a few times. CDR3 in amino acids: CASSQSRAEAFF. In nucleotides, the CDR3 is TGTGCCAGCAGCCAATCCAGGGCTGAAGCTTTCTTT. The chain links TRBV3-1 (or the pseudogene TRBV3-2) to TRBJ1-1, with D possibly being TRBD1 (5 bases). The CDR3 runs 12 residues. Germline CDR1 LGHDT, CDR2 YNNKEL (reference sequence). V gave up 2 bases and J gave up 6 bases, with 7 bases separating them.

The genes are TRBV5-4 and TRBJ1-1; 10 bases map to TRBD1. This CDR3 has 15 residues. The V gene end was trimmed by 4 bases and the J gene end by 5 bases; junction bases not matched to a gene: 8. Germline lookup yields CDR1 SGHNT and CDR2 YYREEE (reference sequence). In nucleotides, the CDR3 is TGTGCCAGCAGCCCCTGGACAGGGGGGAGTACTGAAGCTTTCTTT. Translating gives CASSPWTGGSTEAFF.

CDR3 nucleotides: TGTGCCAGTAGTTGGGGCGGTGGCGCCCAAGAGACCCAGTACTTC. Its protein product is CASSWGGGAQETQYF. The V gene is TRBV19, the J gene TRBJ2-5; D perhaps matches TRBD1 (5 bases). CDR1 and CDR2 (germline): LNHDA, SQIVND (reference sequence). Trimming stripped 5 bases from V and 1 base from J, with 14 bases between. The CDR3 loop spans 15 amino acids.

The J gene is TRBJ2-3, the V gene TRBV5-4; 9 nucleotides match TRBD1. This CDR3 is built from 16 residues. J lost 6 bases, V lost 2 bases, and 10 bases had no gene match. Germline-derived CDR1 and CDR2 are SGHNT and YYREEE (reference sequence). The chain's CDR3 is CASSFPNRGREDTQYF. CDR3 in DNA: TGTGCCAGCAGCTTTCCTAACAGGGGGCGGGAGGATACGCAGTATTTT.

The V and J genes are TRBV20-1 and TRBJ1-2; the match to TRBD1 covers 8 bases. Losses at the gene ends were 3 bases for V and 7 bases for J; bases not matched to a gene: 10. CDR1 and CDR2 (germline): DFQATT, SNEGSKA (reference sequence). CDR3 size: 14 residues. CDR3 coding DNA: TGCAGTGCTAGTTACCTTCAGGGGGCATTTGGCTACACCTTC. Translation: CSASYLQGAFGYTF.

In this sample, this clone turned up a few times. The V gene is TRBV7-9, the J gene TRBJ1-1, with D possibly being TRBD1 (5 bases). Trimming shortened V by 3 bases and J by 6 bases, and 14 bases separated the two germline ends. Germline V lookup: CDR1 SEHNR, CDR2 FQNEAQ (reference sequence). The CDR3 runs 14 residues. The CDR3 sequence: CASSLQGITSEAFF. In DNA, the CDR3 is TGTGCCAGCAGCTTGCAGGGAATAACGTCTGAAGCTTTCTTT.

The rearrangement joins TRBV29-1 to TRBJ2-3; possible D gene TRBD2, 6 bases. Between the trimmed V and J ends, which lost 5 bases and 6 bases, there was a span of 21 bases. Germline CDR1 reads SQVTM; CDR2 reads ANQGSEA. The CDR3 has 15 amino acids. The DNA for the CDR3 is TGCAGCGTTCGACCCCAAATTGCGGCGGGGGATACGCAGTATTTT. This gives the protein CSVRPQIAAGDTQYF.

The chain recombines TRBV29-1 with TRBJ1-3, with 8 bases identical to TRBD1. CDR1 is SQVTM, CDR2 ANQGSEA, per germline. J lost 2 bases, V lost 7 bases, and 4 bases had no gene match. The CDR3 totals 13 residues. CDR3 residues: CSGWTGPGNTIYF. CDR3 DNA: TGCAGCGGCTGGACAGGGCCTGGAAACACCATATATTTT.

A single count supports this clone. Written as DNA, the CDR3 is TGTGCCAGCAGCGCCGGGACAGCTTTGTCCTTCTTT. The encoded protein is CASSAGTALSFF. The chain links TRBV5-6 to TRBJ1-1; 7 bases agree with TRBD1. V trimming: 4 bases; J trimming: 14 bases; junction bases outside the gene matches: 11. The length of the CDR3 is 12 residues. From germline, CDR1 is SGHDT and CDR2 YYEEEE.

The V gene is TRBV10-2, the J gene TRBJ2-5; D not certain. Germline V gene sequence: CDR1 WSHSY, CDR2 SAAADI. The ends were cut back, 3 bases at V and 2 bases at J, with 10 bases in the middle. CDR3 size: 14 residues. The CDR3 loop reads CASSDPGGQETQYF. CDR3 nucleotide sequence: TGCGCCAGCAGTGACCCGGGTGGGCAAGAGACCCAGTACTTC.

The chain couples TRBV30 to TRBJ1-3; D gene uncertain. CDR1 is GTSNPN, CDR2 SVGIG, per germline (reference sequence). The length of the CDR3 is 14 residues. Trimming took 2 bases from V and 1 from J, leaving 9 bases between them. The CDR3 coding sequence is TGTGCCTGGAGTCACGGGGTGTCTGGAAACACCATATATTTT. It encodes CAWSHGVSGNTIYF.

The chain carries TRBV24-1 and TRBJ2-3; D is undetermined. The V and J ends lost 9 bases and 6 bases respectively, with 6 bases between them. The germline V gene has CDR1 KGHDR and CDR2 SFDVKD. The CDR3 length is 10 residues. The CDR3 coding sequence is TGTGCCACCGAGAAGGATACGCAGTATTTT. It is translated as CATEKDTQYF.